What follows are 9 T cell receptor beta chains derived from one specimen sequenced in a study of cytomegalovirus exposure and HLA in healthy donors. PCR was performed using 60 Vbeta and 13 Jbeta primers. Clones were read by immunoSEQ multiplex PCR, and TCRdb kept only the in-frame ones, dropping some. The profile shows just over 60,000 clones, more than 75% of them singletons. The specimen sequenced was PBMCs. The receptors derive from a man between 18 and 35 years old in good health and CMV-seronegative.

The V gene is TRBV6-5, the J gene TRBJ1-1; TRBD1 matches 7 bases. The CDR3 covers 13 residues. After removal of 0 bases from V and 6 bases from J, the junction contained 1 base not matched to a gene. CDR1 and CDR2 from the germline V gene are MNHEY and SVGAGI. For the CDR3, the DNA is TGTGCCAGCAGTTACTCGGGACAGTCTGAAGCTTTCTTT. Encoded protein: CASSYSGQSEAFF.

The chain uses TRBV11-2 and TRBJ2-3, with 8 nucleotides matching TRBD2. The CDR3 covers 14 residues. V lost 3 bases, J lost 4 bases, and 3 bases stayed unmatched. Germline loops: CDR1 SGHAT, CDR2 FQNNGV. Written as DNA, the CDR3 is TGTGCCAGCAGCTTGGGACTAGAGTCAGATACGCAGTATTTT. This gives the protein CASSLGLESDTQYF. Full variable domain (outside the CDR3, taken from reference TRBV11-2 and TRBJ2-3): EAGVAQSPRYKIIEKRQSVAFWCNPISGHATLYWYQQILGQGPKLLIQFQNNGVVDDSQLPKDRFSAERLKGVDSTLKIQPAKLEDSAVYLCASSLGLESDTQYFGPGTRLTVL.

This rearrangement joins TRBV9 to TRBJ1-3, with D unresolved. CDR1 and CDR2 from the germline V gene are SGDLS and YYNGEE. Trimming shortened V by 0 bases and J by 0 bases, and 7 bases separated the two germline ends. The CDR3 spans 15 residues. CDR3 sequence (DNA): TGTGCCAGCAGCGTAGATCACAGCTCTGGAAACACCATATATTTT. Its translation is CASSVDHSSGNTIYF.

This rearrangement joins TRBV11-2 to TRBJ1-1, with D possibly TRBD1 on 5 matching bases. The germline V and J ends were trimmed by 4 bases and 4 bases, with 13 bases remaining between them. From germline, CDR1 is SGHAT and CDR2 FQNNGV. This CDR3 contains 14 residues. This chain's CDR3 is CASSSWGEGTEAFF. The CDR3 DNA reads TGTGCCAGCAGCTCGTGGGGGGAGGGCACTGAAGCTTTCTTT.

The chain recombines TRBV28 with TRBJ1-2; 7 bases are shared with TRBD1. Looked up from germline, CDR1 is MDHEN and CDR2 is SYDVKM. CDR3 length: 14 residues. V was pared by 5 bases and J by 3 bases, with 6 bases of the junction left unmatched. This chain's CDR3 is CASSPGTADYGYTF. The CDR3 DNA reads TGTGCCAGCAGTCCCGGGACAGCCGACTATGGCTACACCTTC.

J is TRBJ1-5 and V is TRBV5-8; a possible D gene is TRBD1 (6 bases). Between the trimmed V and J ends, which lost 4 bases and 8 bases, there was a span of 13 bases. The V gene's germline CDR1 is SGHTS and CDR2 YDEGEE. The CDR3 is 13 residues long. This CDR3 reads CASSATGNEPQHF. The CDR3 DNA reads TGTGCCAGCAGCGCCACAGGGAATGAGCCCCAGCATTTT.

The chain recombines TRBV2 with TRBJ1-3, with a weak D call TRBD1 (6 bases). V was clipped by 6 bases and J by 1 base, with 10 bases between them. From germline, CDR1 is SNHLY and CDR2 FYNNEI. This CDR3 is 14 amino acids long. The CDR3 spells CASRDSPSGNTIYF. The CDR3 region has the DNA TGTGCCAGCAGGGACAGCCCATCTGGAAACACCATATATTTT.

In regard to this clone: The missing conserved phenylalanine or tryptophan at the end of this CDR3 makes a read error likely. The chain is built from TRBV29-1 and TRBJ1-2; 9 bases align to TRBD1. Germline CDR1 is SQVTM and CDR2 is ANQGSEA. The trim removed 8 bases at V and 4 bases at J, leaving 8 bases unmatched. The CDR3 is 13 amino acids. CDR3 amino acids: CSISRDRAYGYTL. The CDR3 region has the DNA TGCAGCATCTCTCGGGACAGGGCCTATGGCTACACCCTC.

A word on this clone: The junction departs from germline at one end; a sequencing error may be responsible. The V gene is TRBV29-1, the J gene TRBJ1-4; D perhaps matches TRBD1 (6 bases). CDR3 length: 13 residues. Germline loops: CDR1 SQVTM, CDR2 ANQGSEA. CDR3 sequence (DNA): TGCAGTGTTGGGGGACAAAGCCAAGAAAAACTGTTTTTT. Encoded protein: CSVGGQSQEKLFF.